Listed here is a single T cell receptor (beta chain). Its binding antigen is unknown. No much larger clone exists at a distance of one base, and base qualities are not known. Trimming removed 4 bases from V and 3 bases from J, leaving 18 bases between the germline ends. Its CDR3 holds 16 amino acids, cysteine through phenylalanine. This entry keeps only the CDR3 DNA: 48 bases, framed from base 1. The germline V gene (reference sequence) sets CDR1 to MNHEY and CDR2 to SMNVEV. The library was obtained by PCR. Instrument on record: Illumina HiSeq 2500. To reduce PCR and sequencing biases, unique molecular identifiers were incorporated into the TCR beta cDNA libraries. About 500,000 cDNA molecules were obtained for every 1 to 10 million input T cells, so each molecule roughly corresponded to one T cell. The patient libraries were prepared and sequenced using the same protocol as the earlier healthy control dataset. Within a given batch, samples were prepared together, multiplexed and sequenced on the same HiSeq lane. As for the authors' bioinformatics: MIGEC was used to process the raw barcoded reads, and molecular identifier groups with only a single read were discarded before consensus assembly and CDR3 extraction. VDJtools was used for post-analysis of the clonotype tables, and diversity was normalized by down-sampling every dataset to the size of the smallest sample. To correct batch-related cross-sample contamination, repertoire overlap clustering matched CDR3 amino acid sequences but not nucleotide sequences. In TCRdb, the public reads were trimmed at Q25 with fastp and aligned with MiXCR, with productive beta chains retained. Every distinct CDR3 protein forms one entry, paired with its most common genes and DNA. The authors' filters were not applied to this entry. The sample yields 650,000 to 850,000 distinct CDR3 sequences; 53% were counted once. The ten biggest clones cover about 4.8% of the sample.

The data originate from a study of post-analysis software for immune sequencing data (dated by TCRdb to the mid-2010s). Looking at the study overall: Relapsing-remitting, secondary progressive and progressive-relapsing multiple sclerosis were recorded as disease courses, and subtype annotation was lacking for some patients. The patient repertoires were set against eleven to twelve previously published healthy control repertoires from donors whose ages ranged from roughly 6 to 26 years. A subset of samples was prepared in parallel using single-end sample barcoding, then pooled and co-amplified after Illumina adapter ligation. What the research found in general, with its limitations: The control group was slightly older than the multiple sclerosis patient group. Patients showed significantly higher frequencies than controls for a handful of TRBV segments, among them TRBV5-6, TRBV5-1 and TRBV20-1. Normalized Chao1 diversity was significantly lower in multiple sclerosis patients than controls, suggesting substantial peripheral T-cell clonal expansion. Direct clustering with F measure showed strong co-clustering of samples prepared in the same batch, prompting a batch-effect correction.

To demonstrate the VDJtools post-analysis software, the study profiled TCR beta repertoires from the peripheral blood of about 13 young patients with multiple sclerosis. The multiple sclerosis patients were children and adolescents between about 6 and 16 years of age. This TCR was sampled from a girl aged 10 to 17 with multiple sclerosis. The chain joins TRBV27 to TRBJ1-2, with TRBD1 tentatively as D gene (5 bases match). Input material: blood. The CDR3 is CASSSTVGQGDYGYTF. The nucleotide sequence reads as follows: TGTGCCAGCAGTTCGACGGTGGGGCAGGGAGACTATGGCTACACCTTC.